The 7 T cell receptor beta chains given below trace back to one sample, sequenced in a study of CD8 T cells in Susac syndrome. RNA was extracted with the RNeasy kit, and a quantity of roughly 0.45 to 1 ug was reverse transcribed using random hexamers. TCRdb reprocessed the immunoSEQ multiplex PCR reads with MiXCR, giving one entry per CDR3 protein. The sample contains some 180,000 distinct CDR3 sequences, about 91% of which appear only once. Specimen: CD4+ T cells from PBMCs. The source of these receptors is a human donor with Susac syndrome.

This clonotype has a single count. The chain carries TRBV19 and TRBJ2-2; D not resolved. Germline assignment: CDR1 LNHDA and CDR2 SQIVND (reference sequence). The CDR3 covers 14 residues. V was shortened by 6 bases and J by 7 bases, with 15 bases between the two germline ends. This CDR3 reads CASRKPMTGGELFF. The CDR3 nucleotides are TGTGCCAGTAGGAAACCAATGACCGGCGGGGAGCTGTTTTTT.

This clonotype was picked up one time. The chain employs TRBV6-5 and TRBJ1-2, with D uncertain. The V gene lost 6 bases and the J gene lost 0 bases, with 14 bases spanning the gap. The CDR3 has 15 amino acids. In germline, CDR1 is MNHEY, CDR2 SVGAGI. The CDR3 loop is CASRPPGVTNYGYTF. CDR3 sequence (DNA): TGTGCCAGCAGGCCCCCGGGAGTGACTAACTATGGCTACACCTTC.

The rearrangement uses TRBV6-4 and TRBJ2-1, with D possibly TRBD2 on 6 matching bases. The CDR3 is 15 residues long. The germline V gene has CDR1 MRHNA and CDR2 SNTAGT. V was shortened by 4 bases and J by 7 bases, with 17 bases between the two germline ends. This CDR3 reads CASSAGGEVGNEQFF. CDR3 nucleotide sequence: TGTGCCAGCAGTGCGGGCGGGGAGGTTGGTAATGAGCAGTTCTTC.

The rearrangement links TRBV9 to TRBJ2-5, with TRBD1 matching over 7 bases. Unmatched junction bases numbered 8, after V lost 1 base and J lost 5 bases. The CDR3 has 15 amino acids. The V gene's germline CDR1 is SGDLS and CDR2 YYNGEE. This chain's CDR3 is CASSVQGVVRETQYF. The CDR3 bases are TGTGCCAGCAGCGTACAGGGGGTAGTGAGGGAGACCCAGTACTTC.

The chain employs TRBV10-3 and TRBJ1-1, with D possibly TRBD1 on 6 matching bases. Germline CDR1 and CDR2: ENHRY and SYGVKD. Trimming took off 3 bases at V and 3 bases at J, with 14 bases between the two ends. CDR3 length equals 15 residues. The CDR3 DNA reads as TGTGCCATCAGTGATTCCAGGGAGGGGGACACTGAAGCTTTCTTT. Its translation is CAISDSREGDTEAFF.

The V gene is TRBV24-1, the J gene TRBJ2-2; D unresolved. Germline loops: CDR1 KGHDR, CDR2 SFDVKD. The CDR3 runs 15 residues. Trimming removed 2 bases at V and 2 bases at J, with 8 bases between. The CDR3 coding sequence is TGTGCCACCAGTGATTCTACAGCAAACACCGGGGAGCTGTTTTTT. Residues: CATSDSTANTGELFF.

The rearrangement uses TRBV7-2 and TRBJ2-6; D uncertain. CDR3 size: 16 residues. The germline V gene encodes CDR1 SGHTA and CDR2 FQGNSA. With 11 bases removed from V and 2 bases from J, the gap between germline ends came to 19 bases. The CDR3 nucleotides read TGTGCCGCCACCTTTGACGGAGTCCCTGGGGCCAACGTCCTGACTTTC. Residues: CAATFDGVPGANVLTF.